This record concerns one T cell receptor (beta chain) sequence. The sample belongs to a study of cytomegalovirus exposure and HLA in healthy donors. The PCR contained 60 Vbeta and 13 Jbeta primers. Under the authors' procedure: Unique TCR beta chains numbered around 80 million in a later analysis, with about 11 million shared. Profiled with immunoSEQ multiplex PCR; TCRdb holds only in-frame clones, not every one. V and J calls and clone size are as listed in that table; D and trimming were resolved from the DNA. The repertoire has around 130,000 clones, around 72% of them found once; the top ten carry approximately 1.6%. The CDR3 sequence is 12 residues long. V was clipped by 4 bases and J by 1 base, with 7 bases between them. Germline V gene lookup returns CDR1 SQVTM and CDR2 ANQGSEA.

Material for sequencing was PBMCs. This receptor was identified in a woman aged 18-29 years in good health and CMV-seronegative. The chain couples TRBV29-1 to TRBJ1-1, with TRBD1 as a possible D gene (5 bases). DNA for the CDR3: TGCAGCGTTGCAGGGCCGAACACTGAAGCTTTCTTT. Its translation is CSVAGPNTEAFF.